This TCR beta chain originates from a study of shared clonotypes between healthy human individuals. As for the study in general: The plates for each donor numbered three CD4 naive, three CD4 memory, two CD8 naive and one CD8 memory.

The table came from immunoSEQ multiplex PCR; TCRdb's copy has only in-frame clones and leaves some out. This sample has 800,000 to 1,200,000 clones; around 78% occur once, and the top ten carry around 0.47%. The origin of this receptor is a man between 18 and 29 years old in good health. Some clones in this sample may be carry-over from other donors' samples. Sequencing input: memory CD4+ T cells from PBMCs. Specified subset: CD45RA-negative fraction.

The CDR3 here is CASRPGTGGSRPTYEQYF. The CDR3 region has the DNA TGCGCCAGCAGACCCGGGACAGGGGGCAGTCGACCGACCTACGAGCAGTACTTC. The chain uses TRBV10-1 and TRBJ2-7; TRBD1 aligns across 12 bases. After removal of 6 bases from V and 2 bases from J, the junction contained 14 bases not matched to a gene. The CDR3 is made up of 18 amino acids. Germline V lookup: CDR1 WNHNN, CDR2 SYGVQD (reference sequence).